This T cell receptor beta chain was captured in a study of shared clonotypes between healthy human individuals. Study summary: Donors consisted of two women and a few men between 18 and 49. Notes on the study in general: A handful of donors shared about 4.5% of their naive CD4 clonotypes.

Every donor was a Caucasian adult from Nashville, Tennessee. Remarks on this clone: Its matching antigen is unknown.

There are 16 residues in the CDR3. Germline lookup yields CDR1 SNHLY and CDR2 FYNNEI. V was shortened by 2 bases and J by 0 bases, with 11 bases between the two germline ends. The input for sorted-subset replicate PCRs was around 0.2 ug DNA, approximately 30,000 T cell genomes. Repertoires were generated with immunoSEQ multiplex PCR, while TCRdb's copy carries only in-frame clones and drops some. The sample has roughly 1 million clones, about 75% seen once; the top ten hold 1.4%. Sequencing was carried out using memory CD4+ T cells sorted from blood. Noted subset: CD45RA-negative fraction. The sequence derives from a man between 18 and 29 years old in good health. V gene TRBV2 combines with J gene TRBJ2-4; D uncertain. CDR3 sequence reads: CASSERVKLAKNIQYF. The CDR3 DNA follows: TGTGCCAGCAGTGAAAGGGTGAAGCTAGCCAAAAACATTCAGTACTTC.